This T cell receptor (beta chain) was recorded in a study of T-cell reconstitution after alpha-beta-depleted transplantation in children. Study findings and constraints: T-cell counts and diversity at one year following transplant were attributed mainly to newly produced T cells. High day-60 TCRbeta diversity in some patients came from surviving recipient T cells and thymic progenitors. As was reported, about two months after transplant, alpha-beta T cells came from several hundred expanded graft clones.

V dropped 4 bases and J dropped 3 bases, with 21 bases sitting between them. The CDR3 extends over 17 amino acids. Preparation of the TCRbeta library was carried out with unique molecular identifiers. MiXCR was run by TCRdb on the PCR reads, yielding one entry per CDR3 protein. Of some 300,000 distinct CDR3 sequences detected, 6% to 10% appear once; the ten largest clones hold approximately 9.1%. With regard to this clonotype: Its antigen is unknown.

Sample: peripheral blood, taken 360 days after TCRalphabeta/CD19-depleted stem cell transplant. The genes are TRBV12-3 or TRBV12-4 and TRBJ1-2; tentative D call: TRBD1 (6 bases). The TCR originated in a female patient aged 2-9 years who had a stem cell transplant for Fanconi anemia, so the T cells may come from the graft donor. CDR3 amino acids: CASSWMAGEKADYGYTF. The CDR3 DNA reads as TGTGCCAGCAGTTGGATGGCAGGGGAGAAAGCAGACTATGGCTACACCTTC.